The T cell receptor beta chain described here comes from a study of blood T cell repertoires in COVID-19. CDR3 length equals 14 residues. Germline V CDR1 and CDR2: MRHNA, SNTAGT. V lost 3 bases, J lost 6 bases, and 15 bases lay in between. Generated by immunoSEQ multiplex PCR, the TCRdb table keeps only in-frame clones and is missing some. This sample has 300,000 or so clones, with 87% found just once. The sequenced sample was peripheral blood. This TCR came from a woman in her thirties or forties who had recovered from COVID-19. V and J are TRBV6-4 and TRBJ2-7, with a possible D match to TRBD2 (6 bases). For the CDR3, the DNA is TGTGCCAGCAGTGAGGGAGGAGAGCCACGCGAGCAGTACTTC. This encodes CASSEGGEPREQYF.